This T cell receptor beta chain originates from a study of blood T cell repertoires in COVID-19. Study in general: COVID-19 samples from acute and convalescent phases originated in the United States, Italy and Spain.

Those who participated ranged in age from roughly 18 to 95 years and resided in some 24 US areas. The CDR3 length is 15 residues. Per the germline V gene, CDR1 is SEHNR and CDR2 is FQNEAQ (reference sequence). V was pared by 7 bases and J by 1 base, with 16 bases between. The assay was immunoSEQ multiplex PCR, and TCRdb's table has in-frame clones only and misses some. The sample carries 200,000 to 300,000 clones, approximately 86% recorded once. The sequencing sample was made of PBMCs or T cells enriched from blood (not recorded which). The chain has TRBV7-9 and TRBJ1-1; D gene ambiguous. The clonotype comes from a woman aged 40 to 50 with acute COVID-19. DNA of the CDR3: TGTGCCAGCAACTATCCCTGGGTTGAGAACACTGAAGCTTTCTTT. As protein: CASNYPWVENTEAFF.